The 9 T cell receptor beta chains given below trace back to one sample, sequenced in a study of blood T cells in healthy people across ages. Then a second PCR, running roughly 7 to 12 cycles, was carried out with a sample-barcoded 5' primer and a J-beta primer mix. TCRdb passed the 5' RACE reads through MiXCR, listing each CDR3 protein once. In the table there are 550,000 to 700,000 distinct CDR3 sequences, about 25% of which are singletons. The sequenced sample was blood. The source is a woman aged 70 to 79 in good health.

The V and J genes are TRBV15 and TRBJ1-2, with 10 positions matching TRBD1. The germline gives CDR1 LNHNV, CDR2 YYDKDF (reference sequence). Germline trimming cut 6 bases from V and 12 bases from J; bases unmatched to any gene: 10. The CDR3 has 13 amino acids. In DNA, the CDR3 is TGTGCCACCAGGCTGGGGACAGGGGAAGGCCACACCTTC. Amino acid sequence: CATRLGTGEGHTF.

The CDR3 reads CASSPTQRRQETQYF. In nucleotides, the CDR3 is TGCGCCAGCAGCCCGACTCAGCGTCGCCAAGAGACCCAGTACTTC. The chain joins TRBV5-1 to TRBJ2-1, with D uncertain. The DNA end is a closer match to TRBJ2-5, so the J assignment may be wrong. This CDR3 has 15 amino acids. CDR1 and CDR2 from the germline V gene are SGHRS and YFSETQ.

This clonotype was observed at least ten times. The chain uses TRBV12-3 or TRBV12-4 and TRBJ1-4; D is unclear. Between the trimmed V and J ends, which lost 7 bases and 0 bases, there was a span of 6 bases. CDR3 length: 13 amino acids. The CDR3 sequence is CASTVATNEKLFF. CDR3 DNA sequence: TGTGCCAGCACGGTTGCAACTAATGAAAAACTGTTTTTT.

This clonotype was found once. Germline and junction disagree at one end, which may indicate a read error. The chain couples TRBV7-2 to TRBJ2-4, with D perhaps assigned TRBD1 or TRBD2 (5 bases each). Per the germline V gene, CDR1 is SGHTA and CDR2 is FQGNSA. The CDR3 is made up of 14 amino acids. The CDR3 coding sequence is TGTGCCAGCAGCTTAGGAGGGGTTGAAAACATTCAGTGCTTC. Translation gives CASSLGGVENIQCF.

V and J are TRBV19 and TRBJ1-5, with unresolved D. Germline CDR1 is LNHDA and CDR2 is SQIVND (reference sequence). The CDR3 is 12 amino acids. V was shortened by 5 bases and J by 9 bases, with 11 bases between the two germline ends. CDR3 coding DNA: TGTGCCAGTAGTCTCCTCCCTCGGCCCCAGCATTTT. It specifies CASSLLPRPQHF.

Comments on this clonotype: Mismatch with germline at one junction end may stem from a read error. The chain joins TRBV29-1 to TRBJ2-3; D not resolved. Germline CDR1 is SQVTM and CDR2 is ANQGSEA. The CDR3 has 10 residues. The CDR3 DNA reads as TGTTGTGGTGGAACAGATACGCAGTATTTT. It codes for CCGGTDTQYF.

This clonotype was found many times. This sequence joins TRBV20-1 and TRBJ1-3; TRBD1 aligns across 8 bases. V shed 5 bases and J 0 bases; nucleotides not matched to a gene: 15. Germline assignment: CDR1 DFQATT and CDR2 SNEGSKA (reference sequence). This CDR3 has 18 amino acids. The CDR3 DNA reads TGCAGTGCTGAATGGACAGGGAACGAAAACTACTCTGGAAACACCATATATTTT. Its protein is CSAEWTGNENYSGNTIYF.

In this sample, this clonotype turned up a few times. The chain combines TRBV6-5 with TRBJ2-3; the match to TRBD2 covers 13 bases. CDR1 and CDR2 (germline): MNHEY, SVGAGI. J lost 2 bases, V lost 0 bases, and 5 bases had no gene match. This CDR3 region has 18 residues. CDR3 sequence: CASSYSLTSGGATDTQYF. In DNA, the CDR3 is TGTGCCAGCAGTTACTCCCTTACTAGCGGGGGGGCCACAGATACGCAGTATTTT.

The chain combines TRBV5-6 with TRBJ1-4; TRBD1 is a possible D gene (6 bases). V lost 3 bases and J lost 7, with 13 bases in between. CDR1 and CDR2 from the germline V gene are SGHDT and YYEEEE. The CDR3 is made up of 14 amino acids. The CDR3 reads CASSSGHLPEKLFF. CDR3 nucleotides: TGTGCCAGCAGCTCGGGACACCTACCTGAAAAACTGTTTTTT.